This T cell receptor beta chain appears in the sequencing data of a study of T-cell reconstitution after alpha-beta-depleted transplantation in children. Many counts were recorded for this clonotype. Germline V lookup: CDR1 LGHDT, CDR2 YNNKEL (reference sequence). V lost 1 base and J 5 bases, leaving 11 bases between the germline ends. This CDR3 contains 14 residues. Unique molecular identifiers featured in how the TCRbeta library was prepared. TCRdb recomputed calls from the PCR reads with MiXCR, one row per CDR3 protein. This table holds roughly 100,000 distinct CDR3 sequences, 7% to 10% found once.

Specimen: PBMCs from the stem cell graft donor, collected from the stem cell graft. This receptor was identified in a human donor who donated a stem cell graft to a child with congenital amegakaryocytic thrombocytopenia. The J gene is TRBJ1-1, the V gene TRBV3-1; D call uncertain. CDR3 sequence reads: CASSQGTGRTEAFF. CDR3 nucleotide sequence: TGTGCCAGCAGCCAAGGGACCGGGAGAACTGAAGCTTTCTTT.